Listed here is a single T cell receptor (beta chain). Its recognized antigen is unknown. Within one base of it there is no much larger clone, and no base qualities were kept. The entry originates in a study of T cell responses to AZD1222 COVID-19 vaccine (dated by TCRdb to about 2021). As for the study more broadly: A total of around 240 trial participants underwent TCR sequencing, of whom 207 received two doses of AZD1222 and roughly 25 received two doses of the MenACWY control vaccine. Trial participants were enrolled by age into 18-55, 56-69 and 70-plus year subgroups, with roughly 160, 29 and 62 TCR-sequenced participants respectively. Broader findings and caveats from the paper: Nearly half of unique spike-specific TCRs reportedly recognized epitopes outside regions mutated in the B.1.351 and B.1.1.7 variants. After two AZD1222 doses, both the breadth and the depth of spike-specific TCRs were significantly higher than at day 0 and than in MenACWY recipients. In the small 56-69-year group, the increase in depth fell short of significance, most likely because of low power. Because no day 14 peak-response samples were available, repertoires were characterized only after the peak T cell response. Participants were mostly white British and included more females than males, and it was suggested by the authors that clonal diversity may have been underestimated. Conclusions about previously exposed vaccinees are limited because only six or seven AZD1222 recipients were SARS-CoV-2 seropositive at baseline. Vaccine-associated CD4 TCRs spanned the whole spike protein, with dominant responses in regions 160-218 and 743-854.

The time point label on this specimen signifies: about 28 days (+/-7) after the second vaccine dose. Because spike-specific TCR depth and breadth did not differ between the two schedules, AZD1222 recipients who got a second dose at roughly 4 weeks were pooled with those who got a second dose at roughly 12 weeks. The vaccinee samples were drawn from two UK trials, COV001 and COV002, one of which was a single-blind randomized controlled phase 2/3 trial testing AZD1222 (ChAdOx1 nCoV-19) in healthy adults. For TCRbeta chain sequencing, PBMC samples were collected from trial participants at day 0 and at day 28 after the second dose. CDR3 length: 11 amino acids, cysteine to phenylalanine. Solely the CDR3 DNA is kept, with 33 bases framed from the first base. V lost 6 bases and J lost 9 bases; the stretch between them is 14 bases long. CDR1 is given as DFQATT and CDR2 as SNEGSKA, both from the germline V gene (reference sequence).

The CDR3 regions of human TCRbeta chains were analyzed by immunosequencing. The study's processing was this. Repertoire TCRs were checked for matches against a reference library of SARS-CoV-2-specific TCRs that had been generated using the MIRA antigen-specificity platform. Breadth was defined as the fraction of unique TCRs that were SARS-CoV-2-associated, and depth was defined as the fraction of total T cells that were SARS-CoV-2-associated. Using the MIRA data, each spike-specific TCR was mapped to the spike region that the TCR reacts to and placed in a CD4 or CD8 class. Log10-transformed breadth and depth values were compared by one-way ANOVA with Sidak's multiple comparisons tests. Imported from immuneACCESS, the table was reduced by TCRdb to in-frame sequences with V and J called. These copies leave out some clones; in studies compared against another copy, an unresolved V gene accounts for under half, and the cause of the remainder is not known. V and J calls plus clone size are reproduced from that table; the DNA served to infer D and trimming. Present in this sample are about 120,000 clones, approximately 91% of which were seen just once. The ten biggest clones cover around 0.99% of the sample.

This sample comprised peripheral blood, obtained 28 days after the second AZD1222 dose. This chain is built from TRBV20-1 and TRBJ1-1; the D gene identity is not certain. The receptor comes from an adult who received the AZD1222 COVID-19 vaccine. At the DNA level, the sequence is TGCAGTGCCGACCGAAGACGACAAGCTTTCTTT. This translates into CSADRRRQAFF.